This passage covers 4 T cell receptor beta chains from one sample sequenced in a study of untreated major depressive disorder. This table comes from immunoSEQ multiplex PCR, and its TCRdb copy is limited to in-frame clones, with some not included. The table lists about 20,000 clones, 87% of them singletons, with about 5% in the top ten. Source material: CD4+ T cells from PBMCs. These receptors were taken from a woman aged 30 to 39 in good health.

The V gene is TRBV6-5, the J gene TRBJ1-1; 10 bases line up with TRBD1. Germline V lookup: CDR1 MNHEY, CDR2 SVGAGI. V lost 5 bases, J lost 8 bases, and 8 bases stayed unmatched. This CDR3 spans 14 amino acids. The CDR3 region is CASSKNDRGQEAFF. The DNA for the CDR3 is TGTGCCAGCAGTAAAAACGACAGGGGGCAGGAAGCTTTCTTT.

V and J are TRBV29-1 and TRBJ2-5, with D perhaps TRBD1 or TRBD2 (6 bases each). The CDR3 has 16 amino acids. The V gene's germline CDR1 is SQVTM and CDR2 ANQGSEA. Between the trimmed V and J ends, which lost 4 bases and 1 base, there was a span of 19 bases. The CDR3 is CSVGGGTRYSQETQYF. The CDR3 DNA follows: TGCAGCGTTGGAGGGGGGACAAGATACTCCCAAGAGACCCAGTACTTC.

The chain links TRBV5-1 to TRBJ1-5; D may be TRBD1 (6 bases). V dropped 1 base and J dropped 5 bases, with 10 bases sitting between them. The germline V gene has CDR1 SGHRS and CDR2 YFSETQ. The CDR3 has 14 amino acids. The CDR3 region is CASSLTGPDQPQHF. CDR3 DNA: TGCGCCAGCAGCTTGACAGGGCCGGATCAGCCCCAGCATTTT.

V and J are TRBV11-3 and TRBJ2-4; 9 bases are shared with TRBD1. This CDR3 has 15 residues. V lost 5 bases to trimming and J lost 7 bases; unmatched junction nucleotides: 9. Germline assignment: CDR1 SGHNT and CDR2 YENEEA. CDR3 sequence reads: CASSPGTGLGNIQYF. DNA of the CDR3: TGTGCCAGCAGCCCGGGGACAGGGTTAGGTAACATTCAGTACTTC.